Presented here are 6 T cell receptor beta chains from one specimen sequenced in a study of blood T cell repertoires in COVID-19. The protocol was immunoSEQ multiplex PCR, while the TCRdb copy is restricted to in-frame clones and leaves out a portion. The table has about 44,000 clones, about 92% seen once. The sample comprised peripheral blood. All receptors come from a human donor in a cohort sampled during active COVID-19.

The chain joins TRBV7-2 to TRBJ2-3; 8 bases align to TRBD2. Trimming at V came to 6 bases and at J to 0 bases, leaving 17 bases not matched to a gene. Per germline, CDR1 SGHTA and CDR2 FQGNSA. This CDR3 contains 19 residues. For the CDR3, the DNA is TGTGCCAGCAGTTCCGTTCGCCGGGGGGGCTACTTAAGCACAGATACGCAGTATTTT. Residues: CASSSVRRGGYLSTDTQYF.

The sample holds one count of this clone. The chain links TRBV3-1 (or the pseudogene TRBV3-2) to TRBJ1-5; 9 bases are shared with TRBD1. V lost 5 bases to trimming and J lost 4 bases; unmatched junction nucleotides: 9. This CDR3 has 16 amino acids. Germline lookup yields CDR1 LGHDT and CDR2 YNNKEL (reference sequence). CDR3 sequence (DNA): TGTGCCAGCAGCTTAGGGACAGGGAGGGGGAATCAGCCCCAGCATTTT. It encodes CASSLGTGRGNQPQHF.

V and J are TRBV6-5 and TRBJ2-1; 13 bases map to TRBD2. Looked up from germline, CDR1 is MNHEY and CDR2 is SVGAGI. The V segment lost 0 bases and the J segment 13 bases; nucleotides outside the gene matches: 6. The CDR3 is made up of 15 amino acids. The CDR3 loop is CASSYSWTSGGEQFF. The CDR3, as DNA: TGTGCCAGCAGTTACTCGTGGACTAGCGGGGGCGAACAGTTCTTC.

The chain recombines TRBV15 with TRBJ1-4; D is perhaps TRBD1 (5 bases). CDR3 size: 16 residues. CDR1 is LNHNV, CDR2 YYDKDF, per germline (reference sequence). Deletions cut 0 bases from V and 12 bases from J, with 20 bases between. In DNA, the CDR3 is TGTGCCACCAGCAGAGATCTTGGGGCAACCGGTGAGGAACTGTTTTTT. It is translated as CATSRDLGATGEELFF.

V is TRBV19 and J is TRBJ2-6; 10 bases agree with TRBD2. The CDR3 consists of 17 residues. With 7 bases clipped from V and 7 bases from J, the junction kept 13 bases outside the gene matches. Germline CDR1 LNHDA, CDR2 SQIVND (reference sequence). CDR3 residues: CASTSGGTTLGANVLTF. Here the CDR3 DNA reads TGTGCCAGTACTAGCGGGGGAACCACTCTGGGCGCCAACGTCCTGACTTTC.

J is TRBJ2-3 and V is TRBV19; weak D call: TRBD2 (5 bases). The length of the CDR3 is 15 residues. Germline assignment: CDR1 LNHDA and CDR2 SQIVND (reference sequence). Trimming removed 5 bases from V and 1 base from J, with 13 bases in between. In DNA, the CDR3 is TGTGCCAGTAGTGGACTTTACGCTGGCACAGATACGCAGTATTTT. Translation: CASSGLYAGTDTQYF.